The 12 T cell receptor beta chains below all came from one sample that was sequenced in a study of T cells after yellow fever vaccination (dated 2019 in TCRdb). Receptor libraries were prepared by 5' RACE. The sequencing machine was an Illumina HiSeq 2500. TCRdb applied fastp at Q25 and MiXCR to the public reads, then kept only in-frame beta chains. Duplicate CDR3 protein sequences are folded into a single record with the most common DNA and genes. The sample table holds around 360,000 distinct CDR3 sequences, of which roughly 11% were seen once. The top ten clones comprise less than 20% of the sample. The treatment or condition label of this sample denotes: live attenuated yellow fever vaccine strain. This specimen was PBMCs, taken on the day of the first yellow fever vaccination. The source of these receptors is a man younger than 30 who received the YFV17D yellow fever vaccine.

There are a few counts of this clonotype. This rearrangement joins TRBV4-3 to TRBJ2-1; D is perhaps TRBD1 (6 bases). The CDR3 runs 16 residues. Germline V gene lookup returns CDR1 LGHNA and CDR2 YSLEER. V lost 0 bases and J 3 bases, leaving 12 bases between the germline ends. The CDR3 sequence: CASSQDWVGGYNEQFF. The CDR3 DNA reads TGCGCCAGCAGCCAAGATTGGGTAGGGGGCTACAATGAGCAGTTCTTC.

This clonotype was counted only a few times. The J gene is TRBJ2-1, the V gene TRBV27; D is perhaps TRBD1 (7 bases). CDR1 and CDR2 from the germline V gene are MNHEY and SMNVEV (reference sequence). This CDR3 is 19 amino acids long. V was shortened by 5 bases and J by 3 bases, with 26 bases between the two germline ends. The CDR3 protein is CASSPYRGTAHTNYNEQFF. The CDR3 nucleotides read TGTGCCAGCAGTCCATACCGCGGGACAGCCCATACGAACTACAATGAGCAGTTCTTC.

This sequence joins TRBV7-2 and TRBJ2-5; TRBD1 matches at 7 bases. The CDR3 has 13 amino acids. CDR1 is SGHTA and CDR2 is FQGNSA in the germline V gene. V shed 6 bases and J 3 bases; nucleotides not matched to a gene: 4. The CDR3 loop reads CASRSGGKETQYF. For the CDR3, the DNA is TGTGCCAGCAGGTCAGGGGGAAAAGAGACCCAGTACTTC.

This clonotype has a count of ten or more. The V call is TRBV4-1, the J call TRBJ1-4; possibly TRBD1 for D (5 bases). V lost 1 base to trimming and J lost 2 bases, with 8 bases between them. Germline lookup yields CDR1 MGHRA and CDR2 YSYEKL. This CDR3 spans 15 amino acids. CDR3 amino acids: CASSQVGTTNEKLFF. In nucleotides, the CDR3 is TGCGCCAGCAGCCAAGTTGGGACGACTAATGAAAAACTGTTTTTT.

This clonotype appeared many times. This rearrangement joins TRBV5-6 to TRBJ2-5; D is uncertain. V lost 4 bases and J lost 0, with 7 bases in between. The length of the CDR3 is 13 residues. The V gene's germline CDR1 is SGHDT and CDR2 YYEEEE. CDR3 nucleotide sequence: TGTGCCAGCAGCCCGTCCTACCAAGAGACCCAGTACTTC. Translated: CASSPSYQETQYF.

The V gene is TRBV6-1, the J gene TRBJ1-5, with D perhaps TRBD1 (5 bases). V lost 3 bases and J lost 5, with 11 bases in between. Germline CDR1 is MNHNS and CDR2 is SASEGT. The CDR3 contains 14 residues. The CDR3 is CASSDRALHQPQHF. CDR3 coding DNA: TGTGCCAGCAGTGACAGGGCCTTGCATCAGCCCCAGCATTTT.

This clonotype has a handful of counts. V is TRBV5-1 and J is TRBJ2-7; D uncertain. From germline, CDR1 is SGHRS and CDR2 YFSETQ. The CDR3 has 15 amino acids. The V gene lost 0 bases and the J gene lost 5 bases, with 15 bases spanning the gap. The CDR3 DNA is TGCGCCAGCAGCTTGGAGTTCCCCTCCGCCGACGAGCAGTACTTC. Its translation: CASSLEFPSADEQYF.

Only a few counts were recorded for this clonotype. J is TRBJ2-2 and V is TRBV5-1; D is unresolved. Trimming cost V 5 bases and J 0 bases, with 8 bases left between them. This CDR3 region has 14 residues. The germline V gene encodes CDR1 SGHRS and CDR2 YFSETQ. CDR3 in DNA: TGCGCCAGCAGAATACGGGCGAACACCGGGGAGCTGTTTTTT. Protein: CASRIRANTGELFF.

The chain joins TRBV7-3 to TRBJ1-1; D is uncertain. The CDR3 is 13 residues long. V gave up 5 bases and J gave up 1 base, with 8 bases separating them. Germline V gene lookup returns CDR1 SGHTA and CDR2 FQGTGA. This CDR3 reads CASSSQPNTEAFF. The CDR3 coding sequence is TGTGCCAGCAGCAGTCAACCGAACACTGAAGCTTTCTTT.

This clonotype has more than one count but fewer than ten. The chain couples TRBV12-3 or TRBV12-4 to TRBJ2-7; 7 nucleotides line up with TRBD1. The ends lost 6 bases at V and 6 bases at J; junction bases unmatched: 14. The CDR3 runs 15 residues. CDR3 DNA: TGTGCCAGCAGAAGACAGGGAGTCGGCTCTAGCGAGCAGTACTTC. It encodes CASRRQGVGSSEQYF.

This clonotype has just a few counts. V and J are TRBV12-3 or TRBV12-4 and TRBJ2-5; D gene ambiguous. This CDR3 contains 14 residues. Trimming left V 6 bases short and J 5 bases short, with 16 bases between. This CDR3 is CASSPEVDEETQYF. In DNA, the CDR3 is TGTGCCAGCAGCCCCGAGGTGGACGAGGAGACCCAGTACTTC.

This clonotype has just a few counts. The chain recombines TRBV7-6 with TRBJ1-1; 8 nucleotides align to TRBD1. CDR1 is SGHVS, CDR2 FNYEAQ, per germline. CDR3 length: 12 residues. J lost 7 bases, V lost 5 bases, and 3 bases had no gene match. The DNA of the CDR3 is TGTGCCAGCAGCAACGACAGGGGTGAAGCTTTCTTT. Its protein is CASSNDRGEAFF.